Presented here are 25 T cell receptor beta chains from one specimen sequenced in a study of T cell repertoires in cytomegalovirus infection. The antigens these receptors bind are not known. MiXCR, applied by TCRdb to the reads, yields one record per CDR3 protein. The sample gives about 500,000 distinct CDR3 sequences, 30% to 35% of which show up once; around a sixth is in the top ten. The sample here was cultured PBMCs, taken from culture after CMV antigen stimulation. All receptors come from a human donor in good health (CMV status not recorded). Some clones in this sample may be carry-over from other donors' samples.

This clonotype appeared once. This chain joins TRBV20-1 and TRBJ2-5, with TRBD2 matching 13 bases. The germline V gene encodes CDR1 DFQATT and CDR2 SNEGSKA (reference sequence). Trimming took 3 bases from V and 5 from J; bases not matched to a gene: 12. The CDR3 extends over 17 amino acids. CDR3 in DNA: TGCAGTGCTAGCCCATTACCGGGACTAGCGGGAAGGGAGACCCAGTACTTC. Translating gives CSASPLPGLAGRETQYF.

This rearrangement joins TRBV27 to TRBJ2-7; D might be TRBD1 or TRBD2, each matching 5 bases. This CDR3 has 13 residues. V lost 4 bases and J lost 5, with 12 bases in between. Germline V lookup: CDR1 MNHEY, CDR2 SMNVEV (reference sequence). CDR3 DNA sequence: TGTGCCAGCAGTTCCTTCCAGGGACACGAGCAGTACTTC. Its protein product is CASSSFQGHEQYF.

The chain joins TRBV27 to TRBJ2-3, with D possibly being TRBD1 or TRBD2 (6 bases each). V was shortened by 2 bases and J by 4 bases, with 19 bases between the two germline ends. The CDR3 is made up of 17 amino acids. CDR1 is MNHEY and CDR2 is SMNVEV in the germline V gene (reference sequence). The CDR3 DNA follows: TGTGCCAGCAGTTTAACGGTGCTGGGGGGCGCGGCAGATACGCAGTATTTT. It encodes CASSLTVLGGAADTQYF.

This chain connects TRBV15 to TRBJ2-1, with a tentative D call TRBD2 (6 bases). CDR1 LNHNV and CDR2 YYDKDF come from the germline V gene (reference sequence). This CDR3 has 16 amino acids. Trimming cost V 5 bases and J 0 bases, with 14 bases left between them. For the CDR3, the DNA is TGTGCCACCAGCCGAGGTACCGGGAGCTCCTACAATGAGCAGTTCTTC. It encodes CATSRGTGSSYNEQFF. Looking up the rest from reference TRBV15 and TRBJ2-1 gives the full variable domain: DAMVIQNPRYQVTQFGKPVTLSCSQTLNHNVMYWYQQKSSQAPKLLFHYYDKDFNNEADTPDNFQSRRPNTSFCFLDIRSPGLGDTAMYLCATSRGTGSSYNEQFFGPGTRLTVL.

The sample holds a few counts of this clonotype. The chain joins TRBV7-2 to TRBJ1-2; D is undetermined. CDR1 and CDR2 from the germline V gene are SGHTA and FQGNSA. The CDR3 length is 14 residues. Trimming took off 1 base at V and 3 bases at J, with 9 bases between the two ends. The CDR3 loop is CASSLVTLDYGYTF. DNA of the CDR3: TGTGCCAGCAGCTTAGTTACCCTTGACTATGGCTACACCTTC.

A few counts support this clonotype. V gene TRBV7-2 combines with J gene TRBJ1-4; D is perhaps TRBD1 (6 bases). The CDR3 is 15 amino acids. Trimming stripped 5 bases from V and 8 bases from J, with 18 bases between. Germline-derived CDR1 and CDR2 are SGHTA and FQGNSA. The CDR3 reads CASSDTGSAFEKLFF. CDR3 nucleotides: TGTGCCAGCAGCGATACAGGGTCAGCCTTCGAAAAACTGTTTTTT.

The chain carries TRBV7-9 and TRBJ2-7; 8 bases map to TRBD1. The CDR3 loop spans 13 amino acids. CDR1 and CDR2 from the germline V gene are SEHNR and FQNEAQ (reference sequence). The J segment lost 6 bases and the V segment lost 5 bases, leaving 6 bases of the junction unmatched. The CDR3 nucleotides read TGTGCCAGCAGCGCGAACACAGGGGGCGAGCAGTACGTC. The encoded protein is CASSANTGGEQYV.

This rearrangement joins TRBV11-2 to TRBJ2-7; D unclear. V dropped 0 bases and J dropped 7 bases, with 7 bases sitting between them. This CDR3 is 12 amino acids long. CDR1 and CDR2 from the germline V gene are SGHAT and FQNNGV. The CDR3 loop is CASSLDTAEQYV. Here the CDR3 DNA reads TGTGCCAGCAGCTTAGATACGGCTGAGCAGTACGTC.

This clonotype was counted between two and nine times. This rearrangement joins TRBV4-1 to TRBJ1-2; D is uncertain. In germline, CDR1 is MGHRA, CDR2 YSYEKL. V lost 0 bases and J lost 4, with 15 bases in between. The CDR3 covers 16 residues. The CDR3 nucleotides are TGCGCCAGCAGCCAAGAGGACGCCCAGAGGTCCTATGGCTACACCTTC. This codes for CASSQEDAQRSYGYTF.

The chain carries TRBV12-3 or TRBV12-4 and TRBJ2-3, with a weak D call TRBD2 (5 bases). This CDR3 is 15 amino acids long. Trimming cost V 5 bases and J 6 bases, with 18 bases left between them. CDR3 sequence (DNA): TGTGCCAGCAGTCCTGGGAGACTGTCGACCGATACGCAGTATTTT. It encodes CASSPGRLSTDTQYF.

This clonotype was detected a few times. This chain joins TRBV12-3 or TRBV12-4 and TRBJ1-6; TRBD1 matches at 7 bases. This CDR3 has 15 amino acids. Unmatched junction bases numbered 5, after V lost 6 bases and J lost 3 bases. The CDR3 region has the DNA TGTGCCAGCAGGCTCGACAGGGTCTATAATTCACCCCTCCACTTT. Its translation: CASRLDRVYNSPLHF.

The sample holds a few counts of this clonotype. The chain uses TRBV4-1 and TRBJ2-1; D remains ambiguous. V lost 3 bases and J lost 7, with 13 bases in between. The CDR3 has 14 amino acids. Germline V gives CDR1 MGHRA, CDR2 YSYEKL. The CDR3 coding sequence is TGCGCCAGCAGCCATGGTCTAAGCCAAAATGAGCAGTTCTTC. It encodes CASSHGLSQNEQFF.

This clonotype was seen only a few times. The rearrangement links TRBV27 to TRBJ2-5, with D unresolved. The CDR3 consists of 13 residues. The V gene's germline CDR1 is MNHEY and CDR2 SMNVEV (reference sequence). V was shortened by 7 bases and J by 4 bases, with 13 bases between the two germline ends. This CDR3 is CASKASGPETQYF. The CDR3 nucleotides read TGTGCCAGCAAGGCTTCCGGCCCAGAGACCCAGTACTTC.

This chain uses TRBV4-1 with TRBJ2-5; 7 nucleotides agree with TRBD1. From germline, CDR1 is MGHRA and CDR2 YSYEKL. The CDR3 is made up of 16 amino acids. The trim removed 3 bases at V and 2 bases at J, leaving 9 bases unmatched. CDR3 nucleotide sequence: TGCGCCAGCAGCCAGGACCCAAGACAGGGTCAAGAGACCCAGTACTTC. This gives the protein CASSQDPRQGQETQYF.

This clonotype appeared a few times. This chain links TRBV11-2 with TRBJ2-1; D is ambiguous. In germline, CDR1 is SGHAT, CDR2 FQNNGV. V dropped 6 bases and J dropped 9 bases, with 18 bases sitting between them. The CDR3 runs to 14 residues. CDR3 amino acids: CASSPEVVRSEQFF. Here the CDR3 DNA reads TGTGCCAGCAGTCCCGAGGTAGTGCGCAGTGAGCAGTTCTTC.

Many counts were recorded for this clonotype. This chain joins TRBV7-2 and TRBJ1-2, with a weak D call TRBD1 (6 bases). CDR3 size: 14 residues. V was clipped by 2 bases and J by 8 bases, with 15 bases between them. Germline V lookup: CDR1 SGHTA, CDR2 FQGNSA. The CDR3 DNA sequence: TGTGCCAGCAGCTTATTGTCAGGGGTAGGGGGCTACACCTTC. Translated: CASSLLSGVGGYTF.

The J gene is TRBJ2-2, the V gene TRBV19; D remains unclear. Trimming took 6 bases from V and 4 from J, leaving 9 bases between them. Germline assignment: CDR1 LNHDA and CDR2 SQIVND (reference sequence). This CDR3 contains 13 residues. The CDR3 protein is CASSLRFTGELFF. In DNA form, the CDR3 reads TGTGCCAGTAGCCTCAGATTCACCGGGGAGCTGTTTTTT. Filled out from reference TRBV19 and TRBJ2-2, the complete variable domain reads DGGITQSPKYLFRKEGQNVTLSCEQNLNHDAMYWYRQDPGQGLRLIYYSQIVNDFQKGDIAEGYSVSREKKESFPLTVTSAQKNPTAFYLCASSLRFTGELFFGEGSRLTVL.

J is TRBJ2-7 and V is TRBV29-1, with a weak D call TRBD2 (5 bases). Germline loops: CDR1 SQVTM, CDR2 ANQGSEA. There are 13 residues in the CDR3. V lost 6 bases and J lost 4, with 16 bases in between. The CDR3, as DNA: TGCAGCGTCCGCCCGGGGAATTGGTACGAGCAGTACTTC. The encoded protein is CSVRPGNWYEQYF.

This clonotype has just a few counts. The chain joins TRBV10-1 to TRBJ1-2; D possibly corresponds to TRBD1 (5 bases). Germline V CDR1 and CDR2: WNHNN, SYGVQD (reference sequence). The ends were cut back, 0 bases at V and 5 bases at J, with 7 bases in the middle. The CDR3 length is 13 residues. In DNA form, the CDR3 reads TGCGCCAGCAGTGAGTCGGGGGATTATGGCTACACCTTC. Translated, it gives CASSESGDYGYTF.

The J gene is TRBJ1-1, the V gene TRBV10-2; unclear D gene. The CDR3 runs to 14 residues. Germline loops: CDR1 WSHSY, CDR2 SAAADI. V was cut by 4 bases and J by 0 bases, with 9 bases left in between. This chain's CDR3 is CASSGPTMNTEAFF. DNA of the CDR3: TGCGCCAGCAGTGGGCCAACTATGAACACTGAAGCTTTCTTT.

This rearrangement joins TRBV6-5 to TRBJ2-1; tentatively, D is TRBD1 (6 bases). The CDR3 is made up of 17 amino acids. The germline V gene encodes CDR1 MNHEY and CDR2 SVGAGI. With 2 bases removed from V and 0 bases from J, the gap between germline ends came to 14 bases. The CDR3 loop is CASSYTTGHSSYNEQFF. The CDR3 DNA follows: TGTGCCAGCAGTTACACCACGGGACACAGCTCCTACAATGAGCAGTTCTTC.

The chain combines TRBV20-1 with TRBJ1-1, with TRBD1 matching over 7 bases. The CDR3 length is 15 residues. Trimming cost V 6 bases and J 1 base; bases outside gene matches: 11. Per the germline V gene, CDR1 is DFQATT and CDR2 is SNEGSKA (reference sequence). CDR3 DNA sequence: TGCAGTGCCTTACCGCCGGGACAGCCGAACACTGAAGCTTTCTTT. This encodes CSALPPGQPNTEAFF.

The chain is built from TRBV6-2 or TRBV6-3 and TRBJ1-1; TRBD1 matches 7 bases. This CDR3 has 15 amino acids. V lost 2 bases to trimming and J lost 1 base; unmatched junction nucleotides: 4. Germline CDR1 MNHEY, CDR2 SVGEGT. CDR3 coding DNA: TGTGCCAGCAGTTACCTGGGACAGAGGAACACTGAAGCTTTCTTT. It codes for CASSYLGQRNTEAFF.

The V gene is TRBV6-6, the J gene TRBJ2-5; the match to TRBD1 covers 7 bases. From germline, CDR1 is MNHNY and CDR2 SVGAGI (reference sequence). The ends lost 2 bases at V and 2 bases at J; junction bases unmatched: 5. This CDR3 is 15 amino acids long. Here the CDR3 reads CASSYQGTDQETQYF. Written as DNA, the CDR3 is TGTGCCAGCAGTTACCAAGGGACAGATCAAGAGACCCAGTACTTC.

This chain connects TRBV5-4 to TRBJ2-7; D is perhaps TRBD2 (5 bases). From germline, CDR1 is SGHNT and CDR2 YYREEE (reference sequence). CDR3 size: 12 residues. Trimming left V 0 bases short and J 6 bases short, with 7 bases between. The CDR3 DNA reads TGTGCCAGCAGCTTGGAAGCGGCCGAGCAGTACTTC. It yields the protein CASSLEAAEQYF.